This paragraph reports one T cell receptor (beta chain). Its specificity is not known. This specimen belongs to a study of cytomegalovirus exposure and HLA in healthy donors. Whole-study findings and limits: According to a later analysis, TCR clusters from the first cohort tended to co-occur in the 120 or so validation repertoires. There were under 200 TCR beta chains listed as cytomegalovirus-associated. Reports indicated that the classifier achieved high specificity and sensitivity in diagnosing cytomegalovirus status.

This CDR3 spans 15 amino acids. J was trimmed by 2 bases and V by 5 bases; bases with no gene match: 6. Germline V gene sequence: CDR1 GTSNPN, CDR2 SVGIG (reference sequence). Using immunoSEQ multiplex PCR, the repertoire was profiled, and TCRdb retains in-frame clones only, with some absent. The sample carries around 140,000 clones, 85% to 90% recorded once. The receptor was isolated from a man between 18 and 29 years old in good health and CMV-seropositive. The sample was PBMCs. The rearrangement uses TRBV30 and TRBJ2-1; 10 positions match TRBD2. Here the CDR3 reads CAWVPGLATYNEQFF. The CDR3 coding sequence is TGTGCCTGGGTACCGGGACTAGCGACCTACAATGAGCAGTTCTTC.